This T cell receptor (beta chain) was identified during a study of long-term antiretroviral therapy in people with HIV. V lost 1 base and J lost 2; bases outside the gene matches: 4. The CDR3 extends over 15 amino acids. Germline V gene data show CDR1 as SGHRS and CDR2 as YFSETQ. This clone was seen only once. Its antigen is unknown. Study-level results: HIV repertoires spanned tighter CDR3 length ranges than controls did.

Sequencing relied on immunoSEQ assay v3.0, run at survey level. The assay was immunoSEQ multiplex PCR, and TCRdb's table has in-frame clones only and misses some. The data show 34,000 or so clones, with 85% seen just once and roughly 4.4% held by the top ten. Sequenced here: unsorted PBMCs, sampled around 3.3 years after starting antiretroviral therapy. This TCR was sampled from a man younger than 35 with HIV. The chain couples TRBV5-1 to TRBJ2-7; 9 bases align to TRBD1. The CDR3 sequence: CASSLTGGGPYEQYF. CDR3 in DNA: TGCGCCAGCAGCTTGACAGGGGGCGGACCCTACGAGCAGTACTTC.